Listed below are T cell receptor beta chains from one sample, sequenced in a study of blood T cell repertoires in COVID-19. The repertoire was sequenced with immunoSEQ multiplex PCR; TCRdb's copy has only in-frame clones and lacks some. The data contain approximately 170,000 clones, approximately 80% of them singletons. Sequenced input: peripheral blood. The receptors were gathered from a woman between 50 and 59 years old with acute or convalescent COVID-19. The CDR3 runs from the conserved cysteine through the conserved F or W. The D gene is left open where the match is weak. Clone size is shown for a subset of rows, as once, few, many or a class of expanded clone.

size: NA; V: TRBV5-4; length: 17; D: TRBD1; J: TRBJ2-1; CDR3: CASSTMDRGLSYNEQFF; DNA: TGTGCCAGCAGCACTATGGACAGGGGGCTATCGTACAATGAGCAGTTCTTC
size: NA; V: TRBV4-1; length: 17; D: NA; J: TRBJ2-3; CDR3: CASSHDLLATGTDTQYF; DNA: TGCGCCAGCAGCCACGACCTATTAGCCACGGGCACAGATACGCAGTATTTT
size: NA; V: TRBV6-5; length: 15; D: NA; J: TRBJ2-7; CDR3: CASSPPTKKRSEQYF; DNA: TGTGCCAGCAGTCCACCCACAAAAAAAAGATCCGAGCAGTACTTC
size: once; V: TRBV12-3/TRBV12-4; length: 13; D: NA; J: TRBJ2-3; CDR3: CASGFGGSDTQYF; DNA: TGTGCCAGCGGCTTTGGGGGGTCAGATACGCAGTATTTT
size: NA; V: TRBV5-6; length: 15; D: NA; J: TRBJ1-6; CDR3: CASSLDTGAYSPLHF; DNA: TGTGCCAGCAGCTTGGACACCGGAGCGTATTCACCCCTCCACTTT
size: NA; V: TRBV7-2; length: 13; D: NA; J: TRBJ2-7; CDR3: CASSSRTTYEQYF; DNA: TGTGCCAGCAGCTCTAGGACTACCTACGAGCAGTACTTC
size: NA; V: TRBV2; length: 14; D: NA; J: TRBJ2-5; CDR3: CASRPRQVQETQYF; DNA: TGTGCCAGCAGGCCCAGACAGGTACAAGAGACCCAGTACTTC
size: once; V: TRBV5-1; length: 15; D: NA; J: TRBJ1-6; CDR3: CASSLVSGTNSPLHF; DNA: TGCGCCAGCAGCCTCGTGAGCGGAACTAATTCACCCCTCCACTTT
size: once; V: TRBV7-9; length: 14; D: NA; J: TRBJ2-7; CDR3: CASSAGRQSYEQYF; DNA: TGTGCCAGCAGTGCGGGACGTCAATCCTACGAGCAGTACTTC
size: NA; V: TRBV5-1; length: 15; D: NA; J: TRBJ1-3; CDR3: CASSLAGSSGNTIYF; DNA: TGCGCCAGCAGCTTGGCCGGGAGCTCTGGAAACACCATATATTTT
size: NA; V: TRBV18; length: 15; D: TRBD1; J: TRBJ2-7; CDR3: CASSPPGQGAWKQYF; DNA: TGTGCCAGCTCACCCCCGGGACAGGGGGCGTGGAAGCAGTACTTC